The following is a TCR beta chain sequence with its context. What this receptor recognizes is not known. Germline and junction disagree at one end, which may indicate a read error. This entry belongs to a study of blood T cell repertoires in COVID-19 (dated by TCRdb to 2018 to 2021). In the study overall: Collaborator samples came from the United States, Italy and Spain and covered acute and convalescent phases of COVID-19. The material from the prospective study consisted of cDNA or gDNA derived from T cells, B-cell-depleted T cells, or PBMCs. Deeply sampled blood TCRbeta repertoires from subjects exposed to, actively infected with, or recovered from COVID-19 were included in the dataset. The repertoires were released in a freely available public database intended as a resource for research on the immune response to SARS-CoV-2. Samples were obtained from the ongoing ImmuneRACE study (first 160 participants) and from over 1,000 subjects provided by 6 global collaborators. Sample metadata almost always included a de-identified subject ID, COVID-19 status, age in years and sex. HLA class I and class II types, where available, came from metadata supplied by the sample provider rather than from assay-based typing. The paper as a whole reports these results and caveats: The quantity of clinical and demographic metadata differed by source and by participant and was supplied without curation.

CDR1 and CDR2, looked up from the germline V gene (reference sequence), are SGHNT and YYREEE. The CDR3 runs 12 amino acids, cysteine and phenylalanine included. The kept DNA is CDR3 alone, 36 bases in frame from the first base. One collaborating source in Seattle enrolled patients during active infection and followed them longitudinally through the course of disease. Whole blood was collected in K2EDTA tubes by collaborating institutions according to the institutions' own protocols. For TCRbeta analysis, collaborators shipped samples as frozen whole blood, isolated PBMCs, or DNA extracted from either of those sample types. TCRbeta CDR3 regions were amplified from genomic DNA by means of the immunoSEQ Assay, a bias-controlled multiplex PCR. The source study handled its data this way. Nucleated cell counts per sample were estimated from amplification of reference gene primers within the assay. Sequence reads were collapsed and filtered to measure the absolute abundance of every unique TCRbeta CDR3 rearrangement. For each sample, productive Simpson clonality was calculated by taking the square root of Simpson's diversity index across productive rearrangements. TCRdb took over this immuneACCESS table, retaining in-frame rearrangements with V and J assigned. Such tables are incomplete; in checked studies, under half of the missing clones stem from an unresolved V gene, and the remainder is unexplained. That table is the source of V, J and clone size, and D and trimming were worked out from the DNA. The sample table holds some 450,000 clones, of which about 91% were seen once. The ten top clones hold roughly an eighth of the sample.

The receptor chain draws on TRBV5-4 and TRBJ2-4, with TRBD1 as a weak D call on 5 bases. Sample: peripheral blood. The receptor was isolated from a woman between 45 and 60 years old with COVID-19, enrolled during active disease. Read as DNA, the sequence is TGTGCCAGCAGCTTTTGGAAGGACATTCAGCACTTC. Translated, this is CASSFWKDIQHF.